This TCR beta chain stems from a study of cytomegalovirus exposure and HLA in healthy donors listed by TCRdb under 2017. Some background on the complete study: In an earlier analysis of fewer than 750 of the donors, around 300 Gb of sequence data and 95 million to 130 million unique TCR beta sequences from about 179 million T cells were reported. About 330 gigabases of sequencing data and approximately 91 million unique TCR sequences made up an early release that covered approximately 700 HLA-typed donors. Among the roughly 390 genotyped donors, approximately 77% belonged to the genetic ancestry cluster associated with self-reported Caucasian donors. The study aimed to test whether cataloging public T cell receptors could reveal signatures of past pathogen exposure. Using immunosequencing, the study profiled T cell repertoires from around 680 subjects and related those repertoires to cytomegalovirus serostatus. Along with the roughly 700-subject first cohort, a separate validation cohort of over a hundred different subjects was used. High-throughput TCR immunosequencing, statistical association of individual TCRs with disease status, and machine learning were combined to predict cytomegalovirus infection status. In a later analysis, previously published TCR beta repertoires from 666 donors were re-analyzed and high-resolution HLA genotyping was added so that TCR occurrence patterns could be studied. Rather than using new phenotypic data, the later analysis identified candidate immune exposures from TCR beta sequences and from how often those sequences occurred across donors. An earlier analysis of some 500 of the donors applied high-throughput TCR beta sequencing to assess whether each TCR beta V gene segment acted as functional or pseudogenic. Donor age, sex, ethnicity and CMV serostatus were collected together with the repertoire data. A later genetic analysis used genome-wide SNP genotypes for about 60% of the roughly 670 donors, treating that subset as a discovery cohort. All discovery cohort repertoires had been generated using a single sequencing platform. HLA typing covered class I and class II loci at four-digit resolution. The number of typed donors differed by locus: about 620-640 for A, B, C, DRB1 and DQB1; 500 to 550 for DQA1; 606 for DPA1; and 400 to 480 for DPB1. Four to six DR-DQ haplotypes were handled as single units for association and clustering, since linkage in the cohort was strong. Across around 400 genotyped donors of the cohort, an average of roughly 230,000 unique TCR beta nucleotide sequences per donor were sequenced, and approximately 19% of those sequences were non-productive. Broad study findings and their caveats: Assigning TCR associations to individual alleles was difficult when HLA alleles, especially DR and DQ, strongly co-occurred. In a later analysis, the rate of TCR association differed among HLA loci, with DRB1 alleles having the most associated TCRs and HLA-C alleles having the fewest. Sequencing depth was assumed to be roughly uniform across donors in the presence/absence analyses, though that assumption may not hold. In a later genetic analysis, fewer N-insertions in productive TCRs were reported among donors in an Asian-associated ancestry cluster than the roughly 700-donor mean. It was suggested by the authors that the approach could potentially be generalized to other disease states and immunological phenotypes. In a later analysis, several top co-occurrence clusters were reported to appear linked to parvovirus B19, influenza, CMV and Epstein-Barr virus. Correlated functional status among segregating V segments might be attributable to linkage disequilibrium, but an unknown experimental factor could not be ruled out. In a later analysis, more than 15,000 TCR beta sequences were associated with specific HLA alleles at a false discovery rate of 0.05. In this cohort, only TCR beta chains were sequenced, and detectable features were limited by the absence of alpha or paired-chain data. For the cohort, immune exposure information was limited to CMV serostatus. Because counts were too low, roughly 18 rarely observed V segments, including chromosome 9 orphons, were left out of the earlier analysis of some 600 of the donors. A total of fewer than 200 TCR beta chains were listed by the study as associated with cytomegalovirus. A cluster of highly shared sequence variants was judged likely to be a technical artifact of the sequencing pipeline. While some public TCRs were present in many individuals, most TCR sequences turned up only very rarely across donors. A later analysis found that HLA-associated TCR beta chains were more clonally expanded and had lower generation probabilities than equally common non-associated chains. According to a later analysis, most CMV-associated TCR beta chains appeared to be HLA-restricted, and the HLA associations seemed to be driven largely by CMV exposure. In both the original and validation cohorts, the classifier was reported to diagnose cytomegalovirus status with high specificity and sensitivity. In vitro tests confirmed that a few of the cytomegalovirus-associated TCR beta chains recognize cytomegalovirus antigens. A further reported finding was that TCR beta sequences accurately predicted the HLA-A and HLA-B alleles for most subjects in the first cohort. Because HLA typing was unavailable for some donors at each locus, only the typed subset was used in association tests. In an earlier analysis of about 600 of the donors, most TCR beta V segments appeared in productive rearrangements about 87% or about 30% of the time, broadly matching IMGT annotations. An association between a missense DCLRE1C variant and V-gene and J-gene trimming of TCR beta chains was found in a later genetic analysis and replicated in an independent cohort.

The cohort was made up of 500 to 850 healthy bone marrow donors. All cohort members were sampled while nominally healthy, although unrecorded immune exposures were likely present. The donor was CMV seronegative and was included in the group of hundreds of seronegative cohort members. A peripheral blood sample was collected from each donor, and TCR beta sequencing was performed on peripheral blood mononuclear cells. Genomic DNA extraction from the blood cell samples was performed with the Qiagen DNeasy Blood Extraction Kit. As regards this clone: What antigen it recognizes has not been identified. No base-level quality is on record; no much larger clone is a single base apart.

The receptor library was made with the immunoSEQ multiplex PCR assay. For the multiplex PCR, a mixture combining 60 forward primers for TCR Vbeta segments and 13 reverse primers for TCR Jbeta segments was used. Amplification of the CDR3 region of rearranged TCR beta genes was performed with a multiplex PCR assay on genomic DNA. The amplified TCR beta libraries were sequenced on the Illumina HiSeq System as 87-base-pair reads. From the authors' description of their analysis: Across the 670 or so repertoires, a later analysis counted 80 million or so unique TCR beta chains, roughly 11 million of which were shared by at least two donors. To remove PCR and sequencing errors, raw reads were error-corrected and collapsed into unique sequences using a nearest-neighbor algorithm that merged closely related sequences. Alignment of CDR3 sequences to IMGT reference sequences was used to assign V, D and J gene segments. For a sequence to be retained, a match of at least six nucleotides to both a V gene segment and a J gene segment was required. Rearrangements were called productive when the CDR3 lacked stop codons and stayed in frame with V and J; all others were non-productive. Following IMGT convention, CDR3 was defined as the stretch from the second conserved V-encoded cysteine to the conserved J-encoded phenylalanine. Sequences without an unambiguous match to a single V gene segment were excluded from the earlier analysis of about 630 of the donors. An earlier analysis of a few hundred of the donors called V segments functional above 56.7% productive rearrangements and segregating when the between-donor standard deviation exceeded 5%. A statistical classification framework was developed to diagnose cytomegalovirus status using the catalog of TCR beta chain sequences. A later analysis assigned V and J genes by comparing TCR nucleotide sequences with IMGT/GENE-DB human TR gene sequences. The TCRdist pipeline was used in a later analysis to assign CDR3 sequences and most-parsimonious VDJ recombination scenarios. In a later analysis, each TCR beta chain was defined by its CDR3 amino acid sequence together with its V-gene family, and reads without a unique V-gene family were excluded. A later analysis removed roughly 590 highly shared, low-generation-probability nucleotide sequences to deal with suspected cross-contamination and a sequencing artifact. A later analysis calculated a clonal expansion index for each public chain from normalized within-repertoire ranks of inferred template counts. A later analysis computed generation probabilities with a VDJ recombination model fitted to out-of-frame rearrangements, and checked the results against IGoR. Hypergeometric tests were used in a later analysis to score TCR-TCR, TCR-HLA and TCR-CMV co-occurrence, with a repertoire-size bias correction applied to the TCR pairs. A later analysis estimated false discovery rates by permuting HLA or CMV assignments 20 times. In a later analysis, co-occurring TCRs were grouped using DBSCAN, and TCRdist sequence similarity was added for clustering within HLA-allele-positive subsets. Co-occurrence clustering excluded repertoires with fewer than 30,000 or more than 120,000 public chains, plus five with anomalous nucleotide sharing. The table comes from immuneACCESS by way of TCRdb, which keeps in-frame sequences with V and J called. Part of the clones is missing from these tables; in studies checked, under half for an unresolved V gene and the rest for unknown reasons. Clonal size and the V and J genes are those of that table, whereas D and trimming came from the DNA. Here the sample has about 180,000 clones; less than 80% occur a single time. Clones ranked in the top ten supply around 1.5% of the sample.

The sequence was obtained from a man younger than 30 in good health and CMV-seronegative. Sequencing was performed on PBMCs.

The nucleotides read TGTGCCACCAGCAGATCCGGGACTCCCAATGAGCAGTTCTTC. This codes for CATSRSGTPNEQFF. The chain employs TRBV15 and TRBJ2-1, with TRBD2 perhaps the D gene, on 6 matching bases. V gives up 2 bases and J gives up 6 bases, and the segment between their germline ends measures 11 bases. For CDR1 and CDR2, the germline V gene (reference sequence) lists LNHNV and YYDKDF. There are 14 amino acids in the CDR3, from cysteine to phenylalanine inclusive. Of all the DNA, just the CDR3 is kept, 42 bases in frame from base 1.